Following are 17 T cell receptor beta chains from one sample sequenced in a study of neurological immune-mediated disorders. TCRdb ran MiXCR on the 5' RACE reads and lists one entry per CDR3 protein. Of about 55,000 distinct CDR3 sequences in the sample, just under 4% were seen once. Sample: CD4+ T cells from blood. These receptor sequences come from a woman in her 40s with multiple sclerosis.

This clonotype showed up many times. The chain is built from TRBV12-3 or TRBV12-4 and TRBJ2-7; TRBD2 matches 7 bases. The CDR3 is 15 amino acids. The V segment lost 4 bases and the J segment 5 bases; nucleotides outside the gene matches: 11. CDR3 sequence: CASSWMSGTGDEQYF. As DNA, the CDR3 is TGTGCCAGCAGTTGGATGAGCGGGACCGGGGACGAGCAGTACTTC.

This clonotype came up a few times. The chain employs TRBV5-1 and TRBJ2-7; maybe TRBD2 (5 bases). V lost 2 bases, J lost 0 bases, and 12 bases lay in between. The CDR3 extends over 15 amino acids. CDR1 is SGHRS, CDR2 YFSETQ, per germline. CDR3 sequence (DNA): TGCGCCAGCAGCTTTTTACCGGGGAGCTCCTACGAGCAGTACTTC. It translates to CASSFLPGSSYEQYF.

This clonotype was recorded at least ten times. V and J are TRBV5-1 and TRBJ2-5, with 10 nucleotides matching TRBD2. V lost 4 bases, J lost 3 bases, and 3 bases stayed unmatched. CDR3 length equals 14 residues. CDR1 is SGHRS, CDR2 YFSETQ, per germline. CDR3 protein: CASSIGTSEETQYF. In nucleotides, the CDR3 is TGCGCCAGCAGCATCGGGACTAGCGAAGAGACCCAGTACTTC.

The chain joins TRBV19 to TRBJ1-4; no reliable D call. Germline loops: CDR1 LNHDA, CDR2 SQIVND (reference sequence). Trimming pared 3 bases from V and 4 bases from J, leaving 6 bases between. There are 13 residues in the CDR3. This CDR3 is CASSMPLNEKLFF. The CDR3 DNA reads TGTGCCAGTAGTATGCCGCTTAATGAAAAACTGTTTTTT. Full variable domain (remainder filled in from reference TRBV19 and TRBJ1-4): DGGITQSPKYLFRKEGQNVTLSCEQNLNHDAMYWYRQDPGQGLRLIYYSQIVNDFQKGDIAEGYSVSREKKESFPLTVTSAQKNPTAFYLCASSMPLNEKLFFGSGTQLSVL.

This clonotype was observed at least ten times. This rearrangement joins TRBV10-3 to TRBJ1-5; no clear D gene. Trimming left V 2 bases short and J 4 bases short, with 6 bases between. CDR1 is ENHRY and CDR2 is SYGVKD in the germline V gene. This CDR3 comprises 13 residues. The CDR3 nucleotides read TGTGCCATCAGTGAGGTGCGTAATCAGCCCCAGCATTTT. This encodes CAISEVRNQPQHF.

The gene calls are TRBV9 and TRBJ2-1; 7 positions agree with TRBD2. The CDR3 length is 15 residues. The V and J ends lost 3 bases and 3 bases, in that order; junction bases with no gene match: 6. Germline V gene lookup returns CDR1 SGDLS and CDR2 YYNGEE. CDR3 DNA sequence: TGTGCCAGCAGCGCCATGGGGGGGAACTACAATGAGCAGTTCTTC. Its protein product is CASSAMGGNYNEQFF. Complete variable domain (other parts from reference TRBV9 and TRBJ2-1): DSGVTQTPKHLITATGQRVTLRCSPRSGDLSVYWYQQSLDQGLQFLIQYYNGEERAKGNILERFSAQQFPDLHSELNLSSLELGDSALYFCASSAMGGNYNEQFFGPGTRLTVL.

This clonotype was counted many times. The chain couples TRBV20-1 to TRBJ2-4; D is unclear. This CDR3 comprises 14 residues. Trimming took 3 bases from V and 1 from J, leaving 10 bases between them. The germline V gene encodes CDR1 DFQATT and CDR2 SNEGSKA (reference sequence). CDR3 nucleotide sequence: TGCAGTGCTAGCTCAGAGCCGGCCAAAAACATTCAGTACTTC. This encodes CSASSEPAKNIQYF.

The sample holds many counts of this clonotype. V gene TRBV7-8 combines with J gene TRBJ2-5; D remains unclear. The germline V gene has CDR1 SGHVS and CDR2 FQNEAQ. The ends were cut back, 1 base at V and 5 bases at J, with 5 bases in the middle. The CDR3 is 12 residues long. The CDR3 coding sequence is TGTGCCAGCAGCTTAGATCGCGAGACCCAGTACTTC. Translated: CASSLDRETQYF.

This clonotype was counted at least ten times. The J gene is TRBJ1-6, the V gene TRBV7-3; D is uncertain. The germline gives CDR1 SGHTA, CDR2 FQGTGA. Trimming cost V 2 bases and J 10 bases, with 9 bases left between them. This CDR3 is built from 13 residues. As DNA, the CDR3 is TGTGCCAGCAGCTTACGAACCCAATCACCCCTCCACTTT. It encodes CASSLRTQSPLHF. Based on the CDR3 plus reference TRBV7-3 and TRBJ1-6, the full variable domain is GAGVSQTPSNKVTEKGKYVELRCDPISGHTALYWYRQSLGQGPEFLIYFQGTGAADDSGLPNDRFFAVRPEGSVSTLKIQRTERGDSAVYLCASSLRTQSPLHFGNGTRLTVT.

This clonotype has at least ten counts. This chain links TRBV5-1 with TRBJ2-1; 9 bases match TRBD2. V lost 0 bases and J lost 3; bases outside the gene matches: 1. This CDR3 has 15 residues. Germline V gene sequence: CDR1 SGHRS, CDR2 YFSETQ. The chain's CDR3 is CASSLGSGGYNEQFF. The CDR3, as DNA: TGCGCCAGCAGCTTGGGTAGCGGGGGCTACAATGAGCAGTTCTTC.

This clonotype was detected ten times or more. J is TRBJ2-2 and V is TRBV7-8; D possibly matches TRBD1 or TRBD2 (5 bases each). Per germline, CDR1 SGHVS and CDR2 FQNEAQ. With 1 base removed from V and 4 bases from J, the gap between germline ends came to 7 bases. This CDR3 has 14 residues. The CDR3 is CASSLGGSTGELFF. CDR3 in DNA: TGTGCCAGCAGCTTAGGGGGGTCCACCGGGGAGCTGTTTTTT.

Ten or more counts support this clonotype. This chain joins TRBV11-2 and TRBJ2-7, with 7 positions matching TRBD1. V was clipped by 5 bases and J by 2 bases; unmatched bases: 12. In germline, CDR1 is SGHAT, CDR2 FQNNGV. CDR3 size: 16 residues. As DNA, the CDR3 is TGTGCCAGCAGCCCTTCCGGGACAGTCCGAACCTACGAGCAGTACTTC. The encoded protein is CASSPSGTVRTYEQYF.

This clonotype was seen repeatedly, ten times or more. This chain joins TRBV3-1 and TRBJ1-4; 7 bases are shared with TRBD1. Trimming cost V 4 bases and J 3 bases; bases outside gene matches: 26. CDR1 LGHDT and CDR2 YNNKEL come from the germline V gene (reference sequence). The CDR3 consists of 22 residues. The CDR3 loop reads CASSRKLWKGTVGARANEKLFF. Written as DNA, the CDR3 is TGTGCCAGCAGCCGCAAATTGTGGAAAGGGACAGTTGGAGCGCGGGCTAATGAAAAACTGTTTTTT.

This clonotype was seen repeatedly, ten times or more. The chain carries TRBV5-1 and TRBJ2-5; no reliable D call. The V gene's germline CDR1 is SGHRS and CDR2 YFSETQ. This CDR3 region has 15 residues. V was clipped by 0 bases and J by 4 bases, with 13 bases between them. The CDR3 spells CASSLAHSSGETQYF. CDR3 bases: TGCGCCAGCAGCTTGGCGCACAGTTCGGGAGAGACCCAGTACTTC.

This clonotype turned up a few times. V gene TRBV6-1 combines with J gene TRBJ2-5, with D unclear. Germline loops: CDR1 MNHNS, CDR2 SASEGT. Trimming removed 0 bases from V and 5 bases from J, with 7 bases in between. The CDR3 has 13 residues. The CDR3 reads CASSEALDETQYF. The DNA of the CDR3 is TGTGCCAGCAGTGAAGCGCTTGATGAGACCCAGTACTTC.

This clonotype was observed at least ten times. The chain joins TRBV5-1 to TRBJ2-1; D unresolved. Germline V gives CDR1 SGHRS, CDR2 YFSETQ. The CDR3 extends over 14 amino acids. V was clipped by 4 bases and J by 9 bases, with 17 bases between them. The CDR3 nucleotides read TGCGCCAGCAGCGCCCGGGCCCGACCAAGTGAGCAGTTCTTC. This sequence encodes CASSARARPSEQFF.

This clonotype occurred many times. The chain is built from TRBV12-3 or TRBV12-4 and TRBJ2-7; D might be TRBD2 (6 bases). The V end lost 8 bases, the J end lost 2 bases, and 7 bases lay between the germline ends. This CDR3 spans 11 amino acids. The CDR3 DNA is TGTGCCAGCGGCGGGACCTACGAGCAGTACTTC. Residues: CASGGTYEQYF.